Below are 16 T cell receptor beta chains sequenced from a single sample in a study of cytomegalovirus exposure and HLA in healthy donors. The PCR employed 60 Vbeta primers together with 13 Jbeta primers. Profiling relied on immunoSEQ multiplex PCR, and the TCRdb table lists in-frame clones only, not all of them. The repertoire holds under 200,000 clones, with over 75% as singletons. Sequenced: PBMCs. The receptors derive from a man aged 45-65 years in good health and CMV-seropositive.

CDR3 residues: CASSGTASNEKLFF. DNA of the CDR3: TGTGCCAGTAGTGGGACAGCGAGTAATGAAAAACTGTTTTTT. This sequence joins TRBV19 and TRBJ1-4, with TRBD1 matching 7 bases. Germline-derived CDR1 and CDR2 are LNHDA and SQIVND (reference sequence). The CDR3 is made up of 14 amino acids. The V segment lost 5 bases and the J segment 4 bases; nucleotides outside the gene matches: 4.

V and J are TRBV6-1 and TRBJ2-1, with TRBD1 matching 7 bases. The CDR3 covers 16 residues. With 3 bases clipped from V and 5 bases from J, the junction kept 10 bases outside the gene matches. Germline CDR1 MNHNS, CDR2 SASEGT. CDR3 bases: TGTGCCAGCAGTGATCCCGGGACAGTGGTAGACAATGAGCAGTTCTTC. This gives the protein CASSDPGTVVDNEQFF.

The chain couples TRBV12-5 to TRBJ2-3; 12 bases line up with TRBD2. This CDR3 has 14 residues. Looked up from germline, CDR1 is LGHNT and CDR2 is FRNRAP. J was trimmed by 8 bases and V by 8 bases; bases with no gene match: 8. The CDR3 reads CASTPSGGAGTQYF. Here the CDR3 DNA reads TGTGCTAGTACCCCTAGCGGGGGGGCAGGTACGCAGTATTTT.

The J gene is TRBJ2-2, the V gene TRBV7-7; possibly TRBD2 for D (5 bases). The CDR3 is made up of 14 amino acids. Germline CDR1 SSHAT, CDR2 FNYEAQ (reference sequence). The V end lost 5 bases, the J end lost 6 bases, and 13 bases lay between the germline ends. CDR3 DNA sequence: TGTGCCAGCAGCCCTACTAGGGTGCCCGGGGAGCTGTTTTTT. It specifies CASSPTRVPGELFF.

The chain recombines TRBV5-5 with TRBJ2-7, with a possible D match to TRBD1 (6 bases). V lost 5 bases and J 9 bases, leaving 18 bases between the germline ends. Per germline, CDR1 SGHKS and CDR2 YYEKEE (reference sequence). The CDR3 spans 13 residues. The CDR3 loop reads CASSSQVQGVQYV. Here the CDR3 DNA reads TGTGCCAGCAGTTCGCAAGTACAGGGTGTGCAGTACGTC.

J is TRBJ1-5 and V is TRBV4-2; no clear D. V gave up 0 bases and J gave up 4 bases, with 7 bases separating them. Germline lookup yields CDR1 LGHNA and CDR2 YNFKEQ. CDR3 length: 14 residues. This chain's CDR3 is CASSQDRGNQPQHF. The CDR3 nucleotides are TGTGCCAGCAGCCAAGATCGAGGAAATCAGCCCCAGCATTTT.

V and J are TRBV7-8 and TRBJ1-2, with D maybe TRBD1 (5 bases). This CDR3 is built from 15 residues. The V gene lost 2 bases and the J gene lost 2 bases, with 12 bases spanning the gap. Germline V gene data show CDR1 as SGHVS and CDR2 as FQNEAQ. The CDR3 DNA sequence: TGTGCCAGCAGCTTAACCAGGACAATAAACTATGGCTACACCTTC. Translating it yields CASSLTRTINYGYTF.

The rearrangement joins TRBV7-2 to TRBJ2-3; 12 nucleotides line up with TRBD2. The CDR3 spans 17 residues. The germline V gene has CDR1 SGHTA and CDR2 FQGNSA. The J segment lost 5 bases and the V segment lost 2 bases, leaving 8 bases of the junction unmatched. The CDR3 DNA reads as TGTGCCAGCAGCTTAAGCCCTAGCGGGGGGGCCCAAGATACGCAGTATTTT. The encoded protein is CASSLSPSGGAQDTQYF.

The table lists this clone with a few counts. CDR3: CAISKGEQETQYF. CDR3 coding DNA: TGTGCCATCAGTAAAGGAGAGCAAGAGACCCAGTACTTC. The gene calls are TRBV10-3 and TRBJ2-5; D remains ambiguous. With 5 bases removed from V and 2 bases from J, the gap between germline ends came to 9 bases. The CDR3 is 13 amino acids. Germline V lookup: CDR1 ENHRY, CDR2 SYGVKD.

J is TRBJ1-2 and V is TRBV6-5; D possibly corresponds to TRBD1 (6 bases). V was clipped by 4 bases and J by 2 bases, with 17 bases between them. CDR1 and CDR2 (germline): MNHEY, SVGAGI. The CDR3 totals 16 residues. The CDR3 loop is CASSSPQGGQNYGYTF. Here the CDR3 DNA reads TGTGCCAGCAGTTCACCCCAGGGTGGACAGAACTATGGCTACACCTTC.

CDR3 in DNA: TGCGCCAGCAGCTGGGGGACAGGGGGGACCGAGCAGTACGTC. It codes for CASSWGTGGTEQYV. The V gene is TRBV5-1, the J gene TRBJ2-7; 11 bases agree with TRBD1. Germline V lookup: CDR1 SGHRS, CDR2 YFSETQ. The CDR3 is made up of 14 amino acids. With 3 bases clipped from V and 6 bases from J, the junction kept 5 bases outside the gene matches.

The J gene is TRBJ1-2, the V gene TRBV13, with 9 positions matching TRBD1. This CDR3 region has 16 residues. CDR1 and CDR2 from the germline V gene are PRHDT and FYEKMQ (reference sequence). J was trimmed by 3 bases and V by 5 bases; bases with no gene match: 10. CDR3 DNA: TGTGCCAGCAGCCATTGGGGGAACAGGGGGCACTATGGCTACACCTTC. It is translated as CASSHWGNRGHYGYTF.

The table lists this clone with a few counts. The chain uses TRBV28 and TRBJ1-2; D may be TRBD1 (5 bases). This CDR3 is 14 amino acids long. Trimming pared 6 bases from V and 8 bases from J, leaving 19 bases between. Germline lookup yields CDR1 MDHEN and CDR2 SYDVKM. CDR3 protein: CASRDLPRAEGYTF. DNA for the CDR3: TGTGCCAGCAGAGACCTCCCCAGGGCGGAGGGCTACACCTTC.

The chain has TRBV28 and TRBJ1-2, with 9 bases matching TRBD1. Germline CDR1 MDHEN, CDR2 SYDVKM. Unmatched junction bases numbered 6, after V lost 6 bases and J lost 7 bases. The CDR3 runs 13 residues. The CDR3 region has the DNA TGTGCCAGCAGGAATACAGGGGGCTTTGGCTACACCTTC. Its translation: CASRNTGGFGYTF.

This chain joins TRBV14 and TRBJ2-7; 7 positions agree with TRBD1. The V gene's germline CDR1 is SGHDN and CDR2 FVKESK. J was trimmed by 3 bases and V by 0 bases; bases with no gene match: 5. This CDR3 has 15 amino acids. The CDR3 sequence is CASSQEQGVFYEQYF. The CDR3 DNA is TGTGCCAGCAGCCAAGAGCAGGGGGTATTCTACGAGCAGTACTTC.

V is TRBV28 and J is TRBJ2-7; TRBD2 aligns across 8 bases. Germline CDR1 MDHEN, CDR2 SYDVKM. CDR3 length: 17 amino acids. With V trimmed by 2 bases and J by 1 base, 10 bases remained unmatched. Here the CDR3 reads CASSLGLGAGGSYEQYV. The CDR3 DNA sequence: TGTGCCAGCAGTTTAGGGCTGGGCGCGGGGGGTTCCTACGAGCAGTACGTC.